The rows below give T cell receptor beta chains drawn from one sample of a study of T cells after posttransplantation cyclophosphamide. The assay was immunoSEQ multiplex PCR, and TCRdb's table has in-frame clones only and misses some. Reported are several thousand clones, none seen only once; the ten largest carry more than 50%. This specimen was PBMCs, taken after allogeneic stem cell transplant with posttransplant cyclophosphamide. The receptor source for this set is a male patient between 45 and 59 years old who received an allogeneic stem cell transplant from an unrelated donor, was CMV-positive, and had acute GVHD only. Some T cells here may be from the graft donor. Both conserved end residues are part of each CDR3. D genes are given only for firm matches. Not all rows give a size; the values are once, few, many and, for expanded clones, a class.

>many|TRBV5-4|.|TRBJ2-3
CASSLSTDTQYF
TGTGCCAGCAGCCTTAGCACAGATACGCAGTATTTT
>many|TRBV5-8|.|TRBJ2-7
CASSLEQDGSYEQYF
TGTGCCAGCAGCTTGGAACAGGACGGCTCCTACGAGCAGTACTTC
>.|TRBV29-1|.|TRBJ2-1
CSASSYNEQFF
TGCAGCGCCTCCTCCTACAATGAGCAGTTCTTC
>many|TRBV18|.|TRBJ1-1
CAFRGGQNTEAFF
TGTGCCTTTCGCGGGGGGCAGAACACTGAAGCTTTCTTT
>many|TRBV4-3|.|TRBJ2-3
CASSQEEGPNTQYF
TGCGCCAGCAGCCAAGAGGAGGGGCCGAATACGCAGTATTTT
>many|TRBV27|.|TRBJ2-7
CASSLGPGYEQYF
TGTGCCAGCAGTTTAGGGCCGGGGTACGAGCAGTACTTC
>many|TRBV5-1|TRBD1|TRBJ2-7
CASSLVGQGPYEQYF
TGCGCCAGCAGCTTGGTGGGACAGGGACCTTACGAGCAGTACTTC
>many|TRBV28|.|TRBJ2-7
CASSLQGPLEGEQYF
TGTGCCAGCAGTCTGCAGGGGCCCCTAGAAGGCGAGCAGTACTTC
>many|TRBV29-1|.|TRBJ2-2
CSVQIQGQNTGELFF
TGCAGCGTTCAAATACAGGGCCAAAACACCGGGGAGCTGTTTTTT
>.|TRBV7-2|TRBD1|TRBJ2-1
CASSFRDRGGTEQFF
TGTGCCAGCAGCTTTAGGGACAGGGGTGGTACTGAGCAGTTCTTC
>many|TRBV5-1|.|TRBJ2-2
CASSVFGANTGELFF
TGCGCCAGCAGCGTGTTCGGGGCGAACACCGGGGAGCTGTTTTTT
>many|TRBV5-6|.|TRBJ1-1
CASSLGAGLNTEAFF
TGTGCCAGCAGCTTGGGGGCGGGCCTCAACACTGAAGCTTTCTTT
>few|TRBV29-1|.|TRBJ2-1
CSTGRSSYNEQFF
TGCAGCACCGGAAGGAGCTCCTACAATGAGCAGTTCTTC
>many|TRBV19|.|TRBJ1-2
CASSRVVGAGYGYTF
TGTGCCAGTAGCCGTGTCGTTGGGGCAGGGTATGGCTACACCTTC
>many|TRBV6-6|.|TRBJ2-5
CASRTQESQYF
TGTGCCAGCAGAACCCAGGAATCCCAGTACTTC
>many|TRBV9|.|TRBJ2-7
CASSPLTGAGVYEQYF
TGTGCCAGCAGCCCCCTGACGGGAGCGGGCGTGTACGAGCAGTACTTC
>.|TRBV7-2|.|TRBJ1-6
CASSSVSSYNSPLHF
TGTGCCAGCAGCTCCGTGAGCTCCTATAATTCACCCCTCCACTTT
>many|TRBV6-5|TRBD1|TRBJ2-7
CASRGRTGGAYEQYF
TGTGCCAGCAGGGGTCGGACAGGGGGAGCCTACGAGCAGTACTTC
>many|TRBV7-3|TRBD1|TRBJ1-2
CASSYGQGEGGYTF
TGTGCCAGCAGCTACGGACAGGGGGAGGGTGGCTACACCTTC
>few|TRBV2|.|TRBJ2-7
CASSELGDEQYF
TGTGCCAGCAGTGAATTGGGCGACGAGCAGTACTTC
>.|TRBV9|TRBD2|TRBJ2-1
CASSGSGGAYEQFF
TGTGCCAGCAGCGGGAGCGGGGGGGCGTATGAGCAGTTCTTC
>many|TRBV5-4|.|TRBJ2-7
CASSQALDRTYEQYF
TGTGCCAGCAGCCAAGCTTTGGACAGAACCTACGAGCAGTACTTC